This entry lists 17 T cell receptor beta chains sequenced from one sample in a study of Graves' ophthalmopathy and Graves' hyperthyroidism. Amplification from RNA transcripts yielded the TCR beta CDR3 regions. The library came from an HTBI-primed first-round RT-PCR and a second-round multiplex PCR. TCRdb used MiXCR to reprocess the multiplex PCR reads, holding one entry per CDR3 protein. The sample holds 1 million to 1.3 million distinct CDR3 sequences, 35% to 40% seen once. The sample comprised peripheral blood or thyroid tissue (not recorded which). These receptors came from an adult man with Graves' hyperthyroidism.

V usage is TRBV15 and J usage is TRBJ1-3, with a tentative D call TRBD1 (5 bases). The CDR3 totals 14 residues. Germline V CDR1 and CDR2: LNHNV, YYDKDF (reference sequence). V shed 2 bases and J shed 4 bases, with 9 bases lying between them. CDR3 in amino acids: CATSRIGTGNTIYF. CDR3 sequence (DNA): TGTGCCACCAGCAGAATCGGGACCGGAAACACCATATATTTT.

This clonotype has a handful of counts. The CDR3, as DNA: TGTGCCAGCAGTCCCTCCCCTCGTCAGCCCCAGCATTTT. As protein: CASSPSPRQPQHF. V usage is TRBV27 and J usage is TRBJ1-5; D uncertain. From germline, CDR1 is MNHEY and CDR2 SMNVEV (reference sequence). The CDR3 sequence is 13 residues long. V lost 5 bases and J lost 6, with 11 bases in between.

CDR3 protein: CSLVGTGKETQYF. The CDR3 DNA reads as TGCAGCTTGGTAGGGACGGGGAAAGAGACCCAGTACTTC. The chain couples TRBV29-1 to TRBJ2-5; D possibly uses TRBD1 or TRBD2 (5 bases each). The CDR3 contains 13 residues. Germline V gene data show CDR1 as SQVTM and CDR2 as ANQGSEA. The V and J ends lost 8 bases and 3 bases respectively, with 16 bases between them.

As regards this clonotype: A much larger clonotype is one base distant, so this may be a read error. The J gene is TRBJ1-2, the V gene TRBV29-1, with D hard to call. In germline, CDR1 is SQVTM, CDR2 ANQGSEA. The V end lost 7 bases, the J end lost 1 base, and 10 bases lay between the germline ends. This CDR3 has 12 residues. The CDR3 loop reads CSAPERNYGYTF. DNA for the CDR3: TGCAGCGCCCCGGAGCGTAACTATGGCTACACCTTC.

This clonotype was detected a few times. V and J are TRBV28 and TRBJ1-1; unclear D gene. The ends were cut back, 6 bases at V and 3 bases at J, with 8 bases in the middle. The germline V gene has CDR1 MDHEN and CDR2 SYDVKM. This CDR3 comprises 12 residues. The CDR3 here is CASRSIDTEAFF. CDR3 coding DNA: TGTGCCAGCAGAAGCATAGACACTGAAGCTTTCTTT.

This clonotype was counted ten times or more. The CDR3 sequence: CASSEYQAAYEQYF. The CDR3 region has the DNA TGTGCCAGCAGTGAATATCAGGCCGCCTACGAGCAGTACTTC. The V gene is TRBV2, the J gene TRBJ2-7; D unclear. V lost 2 bases and J lost 2, with 10 bases in between. The germline CDR1 and CDR2 sequences are SNHLY and FYNNEI. The CDR3 has 14 amino acids.

Points on this clonotype: This may arise from a read error, as a much more abundant clone is one base away. The conserved closing phenylalanine or tryptophan is absent in this CDR3, likely reflecting a read error. The chain couples TRBV12-3 or TRBV12-4 to TRBJ2-5, with 9 nucleotides matching TRBD1. CDR3 length: 15 amino acids. Trimming removed 4 bases from V and 6 bases from J; junction bases left unmatched: 9. The CDR3 reads CASSYGTGTGKTQYL. CDR3 nucleotides: TGTGCCAGCAGTTACGGCACCGGGACAGGGAAGACCCAGTACCTC.

This clonotype was seen more than once but under ten times. The rearrangement links TRBV12-3 or TRBV12-4 to TRBJ2-2; 7 nucleotides align to TRBD1. Trimming took 6 bases from V and 6 from J; bases not matched to a gene: 10. The CDR3 runs 15 residues. This CDR3 is CASRVTGFNAGELFF. The CDR3 nucleotides are TGTGCCAGCAGGGTGACAGGGTTCAACGCCGGGGAGCTGTTTTTT.

Concerning this clonotype: One end of the junction fails to match germline, which may point to a read error. The V gene is TRBV11-2, the J gene TRBJ1-1, with D tentatively TRBD1 (6 bases). CDR1 and CDR2 (germline): SGHAT, FQNNGV. The CDR3 runs to 14 residues. The chain's CDR3 is CANSLSTGFTEAFF. The CDR3 DNA sequence: TGTGCCAACAGCTTATCCACAGGGTTCACTGAAGCTTTCTTT. The variable domain in full, completed from reference TRBV11-2 and TRBJ1-1, reads EAGVAQSPRYKIIEKRQSVAFWCNPISGHATLYWYQQILGQGPKLLIQFQNNGVVDDSQLPKDRFSAERLKGVDSTLKIQPAKLEDSAVYLCANSLSTGFTEAFFGQGTRLTVV.

Ten or more counts support this clonotype. The chain is built from TRBV12-3 or TRBV12-4 and TRBJ1-1; no reliable D call. The V gene lost 4 bases and the J gene lost 8 bases, with 11 bases spanning the gap. The CDR3 runs 12 residues. CDR3 amino acids: CASSYEGSEAFF. As DNA, the CDR3 is TGTGCCAGCAGTTACGAGGGCAGCGAAGCTTTCTTT.

A word on this clonotype: This may come from a read error, since a much larger clone is one base off. This chain connects TRBV20-1 to TRBJ2-7; possible D gene TRBD2, 5 bases. The CDR3 runs 13 residues. The germline CDR1 and CDR2 sequences are DFQATT and SNEGSKA (reference sequence). Trimming removed 6 bases at V and 0 bases at J, with 12 bases between. CDR3 protein: CSATRRDSYEQYF. CDR3 DNA: TGCAGTGCCACGCGCCGGGACTCCTACGAGCAGTACTTC.

This clonotype was picked up a small number of times. This chain connects TRBV5-6 to TRBJ1-5; D gene ambiguous. Looked up from germline, CDR1 is SGHDT and CDR2 is YYEEEE. The CDR3 spans 13 residues. With 1 base removed from V and 6 bases from J, the gap between germline ends came to 8 bases. The CDR3 sequence is CASSLPGSQPQHF. The CDR3 bases are TGTGCCAGCAGCTTGCCGGGTTCTCAGCCCCAGCATTTT.

This clonotype was recorded many times. V is TRBV9 and J is TRBJ1-6; D may be TRBD1 (6 bases). Trimming left V 4 bases short and J 9 bases short, with 20 bases between. Per germline, CDR1 SGDLS and CDR2 YYNGEE. This CDR3 is built from 16 residues. The CDR3 loop reads CASSPRQGSGRSPLHF. The CDR3 coding sequence is TGTGCCAGCAGCCCGAGGCAGGGGTCGGGACGTTCACCCCTCCACTTT.

In its sample, this clonotype was seen a few times. This sequence joins TRBV10-3 and TRBJ2-7; 8 nucleotides line up with TRBD1. CDR1 is ENHRY, CDR2 SYGVKD, per germline. With 4 bases clipped from V and 4 bases from J, the junction kept 3 bases outside the gene matches. There are 13 residues in the CDR3. The CDR3 region is CAISAGQGYEQYF. The CDR3 DNA sequence: TGTGCCATCAGTGCCGGACAGGGTTACGAGCAGTACTTC.

The chain employs TRBV13 and TRBJ2-7, with a weak D call TRBD2 (5 bases). V lost 7 bases, J lost 6 bases, and 16 bases lay in between. Per germline, CDR1 PRHDT and CDR2 FYEKMQ (reference sequence). The CDR3 spans 13 residues. The chain's CDR3 is CASTPDRGGEQYF. In DNA, the CDR3 is TGTGCCAGCACCCCGGATCGGGGTGGCGAGCAGTACTTC.

This clonotype was observed many times. The chain's CDR3 is CASSLDHQSGTASGYTF. The CDR3 DNA reads TGTGCCAGCAGCTTAGATCATCAGTCGGGCACAGCCTCGGGCTACACCTTC. The chain recombines TRBV7-2 with TRBJ1-2; D remains ambiguous. Trimming removed 1 base at V and 8 bases at J, with 23 bases between. Germline values: CDR1 SGHTA, CDR2 FQGNSA. The CDR3 spans 17 residues.

The rearrangement joins TRBV2 to TRBJ1-2, with unresolved D. The CDR3 consists of 12 residues. Germline assignment: CDR1 SNHLY and CDR2 FYNNEI. V lost 8 bases, J lost 8 bases, and 15 bases lay in between. CDR3 DNA: TGTGCCAGCTCACGATCCGGCGGAGGCTACACCTTC. Protein product: CASSRSGGGYTF. The full variable domain, rest sourced from reference TRBV2 and TRBJ1-2, is EPEVTQTPSHQVTQMGQEVILRCVPISNHLYFYWYRQILGQKVEFLVSFYNNEISEKSEIFDDQFSVERPDGSNFTLKIRSTKLEDSAMYFCASSRSGGGYTFGSGTRLTVV.